This T cell receptor beta chain was sequenced during a study of T cell responses to AZD1222 COVID-19 vaccine. Study context: Both about-4-week and about-12-week second-dose recipients were combined. General study results and limits: Regions 160-218 and 743-854 dominated among vaccine-associated CD4 TCRs spanning spike. Spike-specific TCR repertoires showed rising breadth and depth after two AZD1222 doses. Mostly white British, mostly female donors; authors suggested clonal diversity may be underestimated.

The CDR3 consists of 14 residues. Germline-derived CDR1 and CDR2 are MNHEY and SVGAGI. V lost 7 bases to trimming and J lost 1 base; unmatched junction nucleotides: 4. Note on this clone: Its specificity is unknown.

Sequencing used immunoSEQ multiplex PCR; TCRdb keeps in-frame clones, though not all of them. The data show under 150,000 clones, roughly 90% seen once. This TCR came from an adult in good health. Sample: peripheral blood, taken on day 0 of AZD1222 vaccination. The chain recombines TRBV6-5 with TRBJ1-1, with 9 nucleotides matching TRBD1. In DNA, the CDR3 is TGTGCCAGCACTCTACAGGGGGCGAACACTGAAGCTTTCTTT. Translating gives CASTLQGANTEAFF.